This entry describes one TCR beta chain. Its antigen is unknown. Base qualities were left out, and no much larger clone turns up one base away. One collaborating source in Seattle enrolled patients while the patients were actively infected and followed the patients over time throughout the course of disease. The collaborating institutions used their own protocols to collect whole blood in K2EDTA tubes. For TCRbeta analysis, collaborators shipped samples in one of three forms: frozen whole blood, isolated PBMCs, or DNA extracted from either of those sample types. The sample belongs to a study of blood T cell repertoires in COVID-19 (dated by TCRdb to the early 2020s). Broadly, across the study: Samples covering the acute and convalescent phases of COVID-19 were provided by collaborators in the United States, Italy and Spain. The material from the prospective study consisted of cDNA or gDNA derived from T cells, B-cell-depleted T cells, or PBMCs. Deeply sampled blood TCRbeta repertoires from subjects exposed to, actively infected with, or recovered from COVID-19 were included in the dataset. Sample metadata almost always included a de-identified subject ID, COVID-19 status, age in years and sex. The repertoires were released in a freely available public database meant as a resource for research on the immune response to SARS-CoV-2. Where HLA class I and class II types were available, the types were taken from metadata supplied by the sample provider, not from assay-based typing. The samples were drawn from the first 160 participants of the ongoing ImmuneRACE study and from 950 to 1,500 subjects provided by 6 global collaborators. What the authors observed across the whole study: Clinical and demographic metadata were provided uncurated, with the amount varying by source and participant.

TCRbeta CDR3 regions were amplified from genomic DNA using the immunoSEQ Assay, a bias-controlled multiplex PCR. The original pipeline was this. The number of nucleated cells in each sample was estimated from the amplification of reference gene primers within the assay. To quantify the absolute abundance of each unique TCRbeta CDR3 rearrangement, sequence reads were collapsed and filtered. For each sample, productive Simpson clonality was calculated by taking the square root of Simpson's diversity index across productive rearrangements. TCRdb carries this immuneACCESS record with in-frame sequences only. Its versions omit some clonotypes, under half of them owing to an unresolved V gene in the studies checked, with the rest unexplained. D and trimming were read from the DNA, whereas the V and J calls and clone size are those reported in that table. The sample table holds some 300,000 clones, of which 70% to 90% were seen once. The ten largest clonotypes hold over 5.5% of the sample.

V is cut by 5 bases and J by 3 bases, and the space between the germline ends is 13 bases. From the cysteine up to the phenylalanine, the CDR3 has a length of 13 residues. The sequence is cut down to CDR3 DNA, 39 bases in frame from base 1. The CDR1 and CDR2 encoded by the germline V gene are SQVTM and ANQGSEA. The V and J genes are TRBV29-1 and TRBJ1-1; TRBD1 is possibly the D segment (6 matching bases). Sequencing was performed on peripheral blood. This TCR was recovered from a woman aged 50 to 65 with COVID-19, enrolled during active disease. CDR3 reads: CSVQDSADTEAFF. The DNA is TGCAGCGTTCAGGACAGTGCGGACACTGAAGCTTTCTTT.